These 15 T cell receptor beta chains were sequenced from one sample in a study of blood T cell repertoires in COVID-19. Only in-frame clones appear in the TCRdb table, and some are missing; sequencing was by immunoSEQ multiplex PCR. Among 55,000 to 95,000 clones listed, roughly 80% were seen once. Specimen: peripheral blood. These receptors all stem from an older woman with acute or convalescent COVID-19.

CDR3 nucleotide sequence: TGTGCCAGCAGTTTACCAGCGGGAGGCTATGAGCAGTTCTTC. Its protein product is CASSLPAGGYEQFF. The V call is TRBV28, the J call TRBJ2-1, with 9 nucleotides matching TRBD2. The CDR3 totals 14 residues. Unmatched junction bases numbered 4, after V lost 2 bases and J lost 8 bases. Germline CDR1 MDHEN, CDR2 SYDVKM.

This chain uses TRBV5-1 with TRBJ1-1; a possible D gene is TRBD1 (6 bases). Germline CDR1 reads SGHRS; CDR2 reads YFSETQ. CDR3 length: 14 amino acids. V was clipped by 4 bases and J by 5 bases, with 15 bases between them. In DNA form, the CDR3 reads TGCGCCAGCAGCAAGCAGGGGTTGGGGACTGAAGCTTTCTTT. Translation: CASSKQGLGTEAFF.

The J gene is TRBJ1-3, the V gene TRBV3-1 (or the pseudogene TRBV3-2); possible D gene TRBD1, 6 bases. The CDR3 loop spans 14 amino acids. V was clipped by 1 base and J by 4 bases, with 8 bases between them. CDR1 and CDR2 (germline): LGHDT, YNNKEL (reference sequence). DNA for the CDR3: TGTGCCAGCAGCCAAGCACAGGGCGGAAACACCATATATTTT. Its protein is CASSQAQGGNTIYF.

The J gene is TRBJ2-2, the V gene TRBV29-1; D is perhaps TRBD1 (6 bases). This CDR3 spans 14 amino acids. V was cut by 0 bases and J by 1 base, with 6 bases left in between. The germline CDR1 and CDR2 sequences are SQVTM and ANQGSEA. The CDR3 protein is CSVEEQGNTGELFF. CDR3 sequence (DNA): TGCAGCGTTGAAGAACAGGGGAACACCGGGGAGCTGTTTTTT.

The chain has TRBV2 and TRBJ2-1; 10 bases are shared with TRBD2. CDR1 and CDR2 from the germline V gene are SNHLY and FYNNEI. The V and J ends lost 5 bases and 4 bases, in that order; junction bases with no gene match: 8. The CDR3 loop spans 16 amino acids. The CDR3 loop is CASSRLAGGGYNEQFF. CDR3 DNA sequence: TGTGCCAGCAGTCGATTAGCGGGAGGTGGTTACAATGAGCAGTTCTTC.

This clone is a singleton in its sample. The rearrangement links TRBV6-5 to TRBJ2-7, with a tentative D call TRBD1 (6 bases). Deletions cut 6 bases from V and 5 bases from J, with 17 bases between. This CDR3 is built from 14 residues. Germline V CDR1 and CDR2: MNHEY, SVGAGI. The CDR3 sequence is CASSRRGSRHEQYF. CDR3 bases: TGTGCCAGCAGCCGCAGGGGTAGTCGCCACGAGCAGTACTTC.

The rearrangement uses TRBV18 and TRBJ2-3, with 10 bases aligning to TRBD2. The germline V gene encodes CDR1 KGHSH and CDR2 LQKENI. CDR3 length: 18 amino acids. Unmatched junction bases numbered 8, after V lost 2 bases and J lost 0 bases. CDR3 DNA sequence: TGTGCCAGCTCACCAGGAGCGGGAGGGATATCTAGCACAGATACGCAGTATTTT. Residues: CASSPGAGGISSTDTQYF.

CDR3 DNA: TGTGCCTGGAGTCCACAGTACGGAAATCAGCCCCAGCATTTT. Protein sequence: CAWSPQYGNQPQHF. The V gene is TRBV30, the J gene TRBJ1-5, with D unclear. Germline CDR1 is GTSNPN and CDR2 is SVGIG (reference sequence). Trimming removed 2 bases at V and 4 bases at J, with 12 bases between. CDR3 size: 14 residues. The full variable domain, completed using reference TRBV30 and TRBJ1-5, is SQTIHQWPATLVQPVGSPLSLECTVEGTSNPNLYWYRQAAGRGLQLLFYSVGIGQISSEVPQNLSASRPQDRQFILSSKKLLLSDSGFYLCAWSPQYGNQPQHFGDGTRLSIL.

V is TRBV7-3 and J is TRBJ2-2, with D tentatively TRBD2 (6 bases). Per germline, CDR1 SGHTA and CDR2 FQGTGA. This CDR3 region has 16 residues. V shed 5 bases and J shed 4 bases, with 17 bases lying between them. CDR3 amino acids: CASSRGRGRGTGELFF. The CDR3 DNA reads as TGTGCCAGCAGCCGCGGGCGGGGCCGAGGCACCGGGGAGCTGTTTTTT.

The sample holds one count of this clone. V gene TRBV15 combines with J gene TRBJ2-2; D perhaps matches TRBD2 (5 bases). Germline CDR1 reads LNHNV; CDR2 reads YYDKDF (reference sequence). The CDR3 contains 15 residues. Trimming pared 0 bases from V and 9 bases from J, leaving 14 bases between. As DNA, the CDR3 is TGTGCCACCAGCAGAGATGGAGAGGGCGGCAGGGAGCTGTTTTTT. Translation gives CATSRDGEGGRELFF.

Only one count was recorded for this clone. The rearrangement links TRBV7-9 to TRBJ2-7; 7 nucleotides line up with TRBD1. The CDR3 totals 15 residues. Looked up from germline, CDR1 is SEHNR and CDR2 is FQNEAQ (reference sequence). V lost 5 bases and J lost 2; bases outside the gene matches: 9. DNA of the CDR3: TGTGCCAGCAGCCCCCCGACAGGGATTCCCTACGAGCAGTACTTC. It codes for CASSPPTGIPYEQYF.

This clone has a single count. The J gene is TRBJ2-1, the V gene TRBV30, with 14 bases aligning to TRBD2. Germline values: CDR1 GTSNPN, CDR2 SVGIG (reference sequence). The V and J ends lost 0 bases and 5 bases, in that order; junction bases with no gene match: 15. The CDR3 totals 20 residues. The CDR3 loop is CAWSVPRTSGRINLHNEQFF. The DNA of the CDR3 is TGTGCCTGGAGTGTACCGCGGACTAGCGGGAGGATCAACCTTCACAATGAGCAGTTCTTC. Using reference TRBV30 and TRBJ2-1 for the parts outside the CDR3, the full variable domain is SQTIHQWPATLVQPVGSPLSLECTVEGTSNPNLYWYRQAAGRGLQLLFYSVGIGQISSEVPQNLSASRPQDRQFILSSKKLLLSDSGFYLCAWSVPRTSGRINLHNEQFFGPGTRLTVL.

The V and J genes are TRBV6-5 and TRBJ1-1; no definite D call. Germline V gene data show CDR1 as MNHEY and CDR2 as SVGAGI. V lost 5 bases and J lost 5, with 12 bases in between. The CDR3 covers 13 residues. This CDR3 is CASSRLYETEAFF. CDR3 DNA: TGTGCCAGCAGTCGCCTATATGAGACTGAAGCTTTCTTT.

The chain links TRBV5-1 to TRBJ2-1, with 11 bases fitting TRBD2. This CDR3 has 16 amino acids. Unmatched junction bases numbered 3, after V lost 4 bases and J lost 0 bases. Germline CDR1 is SGHRS and CDR2 is YFSETQ. CDR3 sequence: CASSITSGSSYNEQFF. The CDR3 nucleotides read TGCGCCAGCAGCATCACTAGCGGGAGCTCCTACAATGAGCAGTTCTTC.

This clone has a handful of counts. The chain combines TRBV3-1 (or the pseudogene TRBV3-2) with TRBJ2-2; 7 nucleotides line up with TRBD2. The V gene's germline CDR1 is LGHDT and CDR2 YNNKEL (reference sequence). The CDR3 runs to 16 residues. The V gene end was trimmed by 0 bases and the J gene end by 5 bases; junction bases not matched to a gene: 6. CDR3 protein: CASSQDRSGKTGELFF. The CDR3 DNA is TGTGCCAGCAGCCAAGATCGCAGCGGGAAGACCGGGGAGCTGTTTTTT.